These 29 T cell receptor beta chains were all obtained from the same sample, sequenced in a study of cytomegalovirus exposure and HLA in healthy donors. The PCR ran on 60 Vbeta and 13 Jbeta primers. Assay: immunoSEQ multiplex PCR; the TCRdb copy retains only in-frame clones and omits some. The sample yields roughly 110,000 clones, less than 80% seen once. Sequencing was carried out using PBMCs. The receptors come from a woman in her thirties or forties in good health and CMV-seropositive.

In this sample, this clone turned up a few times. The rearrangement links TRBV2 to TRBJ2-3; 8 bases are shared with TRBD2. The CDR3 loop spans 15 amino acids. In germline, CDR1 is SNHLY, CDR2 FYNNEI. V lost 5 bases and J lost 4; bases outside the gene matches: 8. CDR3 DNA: TGTGCCAGCAGTCTCCGGACTAGCATTTCAGATACGCAGTATTTT. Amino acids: CASSLRTSISDTQYF.

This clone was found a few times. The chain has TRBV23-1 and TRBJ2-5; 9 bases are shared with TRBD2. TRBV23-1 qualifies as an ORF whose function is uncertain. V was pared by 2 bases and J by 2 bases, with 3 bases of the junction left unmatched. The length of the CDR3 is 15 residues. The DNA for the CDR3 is TGCGCCAGCAGTCAAAAAGCGGGAGGTCAAGAGACCCAGTACTTC. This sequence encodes CASSQKAGGQETQYF.

The CDR3 protein is CSVRRRQDAYEQYF. The CDR3 coding sequence is TGCAGCGTTCGCCGCCGACAGGACGCCTACGAGCAGTACTTC. The V gene is TRBV29-1, the J gene TRBJ2-5; perhaps TRBD1 as D (6 bases). The J call may be mistaken, given a closer DNA end match to TRBJ2-7. CDR1 is SQVTM and CDR2 is ANQGSEA in the germline V gene. The CDR3 runs to 14 residues.

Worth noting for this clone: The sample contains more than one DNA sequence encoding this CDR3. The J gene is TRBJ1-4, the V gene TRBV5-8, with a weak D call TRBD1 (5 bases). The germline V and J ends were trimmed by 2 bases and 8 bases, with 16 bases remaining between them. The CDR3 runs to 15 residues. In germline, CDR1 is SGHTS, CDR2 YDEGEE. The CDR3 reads CASSFQQGVEEKLFF. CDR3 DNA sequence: TGTGCCAGCAGCTTCCAACAAGGGGTAGAAGAAAAACTGTTTTTT.

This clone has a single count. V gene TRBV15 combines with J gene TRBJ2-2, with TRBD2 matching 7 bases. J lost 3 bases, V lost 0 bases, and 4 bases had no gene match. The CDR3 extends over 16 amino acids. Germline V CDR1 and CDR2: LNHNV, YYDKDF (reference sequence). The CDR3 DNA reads TGTGCCACCAGCAGAGACGGGGGGTTGGACACCGGGGAGCTGTTTTTT. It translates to CATSRDGGLDTGELFF.

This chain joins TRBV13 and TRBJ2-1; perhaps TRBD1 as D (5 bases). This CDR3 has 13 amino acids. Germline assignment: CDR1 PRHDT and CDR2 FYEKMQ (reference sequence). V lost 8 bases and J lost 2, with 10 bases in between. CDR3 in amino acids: CASLQGTYNEQFF. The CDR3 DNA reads TGTGCCAGCTTGCAGGGTACCTACAATGAGCAGTTCTTC. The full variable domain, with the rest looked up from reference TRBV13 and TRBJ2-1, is AAGVIQSPRHLIKEKRETATLKCYPIPRHDTVYWYQQGPGQDPQFLISFYEKMQSDKGSIPDRFSAQQFSDYHSELNMSSLELGDSALYFCASLQGTYNEQFFGPGTRLTVL.

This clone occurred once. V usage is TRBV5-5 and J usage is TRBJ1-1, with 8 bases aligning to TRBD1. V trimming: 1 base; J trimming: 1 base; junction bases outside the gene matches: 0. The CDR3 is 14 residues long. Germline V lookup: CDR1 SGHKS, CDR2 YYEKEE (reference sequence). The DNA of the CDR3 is TGTGCCAGCAGCTTGCAGGGGGCGAACACTGAAGCTTTCTTT. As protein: CASSLQGANTEAFF.

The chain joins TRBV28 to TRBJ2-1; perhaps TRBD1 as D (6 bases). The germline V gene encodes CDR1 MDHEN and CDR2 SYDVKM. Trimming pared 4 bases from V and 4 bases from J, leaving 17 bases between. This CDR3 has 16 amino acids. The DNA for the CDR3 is TGTGCCAGCAGTTCGGGGCGCAGGGGCCCATACAATGAGCAGTTCTTC. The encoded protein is CASSSGRRGPYNEQFF. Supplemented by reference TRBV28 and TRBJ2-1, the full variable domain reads DVKVTQSSRYLVKRTGEKVFLECVQDMDHENMFWYRQDPGLGLRLIYFSYDVKMKEKGDIPEGYSVSREKKERFSLILESASTNQTSMYLCASSSGRRGPYNEQFFGPGTRLTVL.

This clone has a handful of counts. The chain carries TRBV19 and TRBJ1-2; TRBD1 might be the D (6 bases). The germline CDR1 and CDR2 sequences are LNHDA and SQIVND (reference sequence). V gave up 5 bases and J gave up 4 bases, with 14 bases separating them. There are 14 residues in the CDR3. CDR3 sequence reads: CASSVGQASYGYTF. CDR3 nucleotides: TGTGCCAGTAGTGTGGGACAAGCCTCCTATGGCTACACCTTC.

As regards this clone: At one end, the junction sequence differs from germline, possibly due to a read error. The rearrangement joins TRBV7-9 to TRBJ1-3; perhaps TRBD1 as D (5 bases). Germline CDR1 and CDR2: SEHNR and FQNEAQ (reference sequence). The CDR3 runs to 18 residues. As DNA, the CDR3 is TGTTCCAGCAGCTTGGGTTCGGGGGGGACGGCCTCTGGAAACACCATATATTTT. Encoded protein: CSSSLGSGGTASGNTIYF.

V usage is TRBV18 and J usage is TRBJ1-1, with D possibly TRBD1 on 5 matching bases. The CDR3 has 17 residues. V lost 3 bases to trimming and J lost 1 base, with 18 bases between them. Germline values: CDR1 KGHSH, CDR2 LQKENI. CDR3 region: CASSPRHVGGENTEAFF. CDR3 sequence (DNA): TGTGCCAGCTCACCTCGTCATGTGGGGGGGGAGAACACTGAAGCTTTCTTT.

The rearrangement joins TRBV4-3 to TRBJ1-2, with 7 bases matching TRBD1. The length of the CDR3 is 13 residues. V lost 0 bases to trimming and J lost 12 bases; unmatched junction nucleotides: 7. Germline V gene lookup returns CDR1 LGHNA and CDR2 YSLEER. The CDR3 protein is CASSQESEGAHTF. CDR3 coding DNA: TGCGCCAGCAGCCAAGAATCCGAGGGGGCCCACACCTTC.

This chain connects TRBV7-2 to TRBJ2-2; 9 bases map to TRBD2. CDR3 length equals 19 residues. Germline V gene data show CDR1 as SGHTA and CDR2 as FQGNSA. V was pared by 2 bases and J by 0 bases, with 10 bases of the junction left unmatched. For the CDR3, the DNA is TGTGCCAGCAGCTTACCGGGACTAGCAGGGGGTCCGAACACCGGGGAGCTGTTTTTT. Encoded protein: CASSLPGLAGGPNTGELFF. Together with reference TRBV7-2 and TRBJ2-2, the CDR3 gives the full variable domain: GAGVSQSPSNKVTEKGKDVELRCDPISGHTALYWYRQSLGQGLEFLIYFQGNSAPDKSGLPSDRFSAERTGGSVSTLTIQRTQQEDSAVYLCASSLPGLAGGPNTGELFFGEGSRLTVL.

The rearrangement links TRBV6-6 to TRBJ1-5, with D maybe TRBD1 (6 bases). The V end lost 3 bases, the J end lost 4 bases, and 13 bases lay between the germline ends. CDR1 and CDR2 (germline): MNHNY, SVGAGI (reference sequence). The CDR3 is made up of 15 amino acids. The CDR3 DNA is TGTGCCAGCAGTTATTACGACAGGACAAATCAGCCCCAGCATTTT. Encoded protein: CASSYYDRTNQPQHF.

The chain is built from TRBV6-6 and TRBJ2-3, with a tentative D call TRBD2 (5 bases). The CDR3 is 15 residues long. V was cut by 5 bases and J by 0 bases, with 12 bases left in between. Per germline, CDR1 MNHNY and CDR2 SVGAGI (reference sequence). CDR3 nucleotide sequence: TGTGCCAGCAGTCCAAGCGGAGATAGCACAGATACGCAGTATTTT. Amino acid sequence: CASSPSGDSTDTQYF.

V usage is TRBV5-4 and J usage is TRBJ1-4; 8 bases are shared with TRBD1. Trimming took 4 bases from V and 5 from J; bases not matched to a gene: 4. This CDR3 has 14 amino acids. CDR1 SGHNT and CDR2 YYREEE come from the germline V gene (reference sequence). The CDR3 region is CASSGGQVNEKLFF. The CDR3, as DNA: TGTGCCAGCAGCGGGGGACAGGTGAATGAAAAACTGTTTTTT.

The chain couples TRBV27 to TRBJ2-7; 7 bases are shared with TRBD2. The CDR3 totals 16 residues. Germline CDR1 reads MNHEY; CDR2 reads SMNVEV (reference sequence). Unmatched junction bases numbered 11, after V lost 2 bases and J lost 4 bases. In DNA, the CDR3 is TGTGCCAGCAGTTTAAAGGGTCTAGCGGTCGGATACGAGCAGTACTTC. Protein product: CASSLKGLAVGYEQYF.

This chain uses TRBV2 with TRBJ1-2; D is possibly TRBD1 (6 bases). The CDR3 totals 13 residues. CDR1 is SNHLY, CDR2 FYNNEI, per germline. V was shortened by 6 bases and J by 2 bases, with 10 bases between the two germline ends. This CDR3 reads CASRRDTNYGYTF. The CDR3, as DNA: TGTGCCAGCAGGAGGGACACCAACTATGGCTACACCTTC.

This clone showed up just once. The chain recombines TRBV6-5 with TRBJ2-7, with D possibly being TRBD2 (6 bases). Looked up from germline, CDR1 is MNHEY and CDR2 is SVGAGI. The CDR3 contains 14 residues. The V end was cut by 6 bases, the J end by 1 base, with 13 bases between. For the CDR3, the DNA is TGTGCCAGCAGCCGGGGGAAGCTTTCCTACGAGCAGTACTTC. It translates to CASSRGKLSYEQYF.

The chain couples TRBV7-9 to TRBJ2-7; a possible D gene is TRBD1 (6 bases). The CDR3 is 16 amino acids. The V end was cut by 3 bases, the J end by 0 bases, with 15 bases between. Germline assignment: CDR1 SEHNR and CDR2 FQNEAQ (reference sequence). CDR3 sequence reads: CASSFWTVKSSYEQYF. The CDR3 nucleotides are TGTGCCAGCAGCTTTTGGACAGTAAAGAGCTCCTACGAGCAGTACTTC.

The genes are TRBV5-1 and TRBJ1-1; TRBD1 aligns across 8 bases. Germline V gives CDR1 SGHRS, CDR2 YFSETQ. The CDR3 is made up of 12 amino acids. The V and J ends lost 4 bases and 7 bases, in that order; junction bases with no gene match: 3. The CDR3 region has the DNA TGCGCCAGCAGCCCGGACAGGGTTGAAGCTTTCTTT. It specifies CASSPDRVEAFF.

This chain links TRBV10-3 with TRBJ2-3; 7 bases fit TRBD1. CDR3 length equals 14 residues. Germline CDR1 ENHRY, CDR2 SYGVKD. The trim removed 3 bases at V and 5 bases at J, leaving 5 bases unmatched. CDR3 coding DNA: TGTGCCATCAGTGAACGAGGGGGCAAAGATACGCAGTATTTT. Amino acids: CAISERGGKDTQYF.

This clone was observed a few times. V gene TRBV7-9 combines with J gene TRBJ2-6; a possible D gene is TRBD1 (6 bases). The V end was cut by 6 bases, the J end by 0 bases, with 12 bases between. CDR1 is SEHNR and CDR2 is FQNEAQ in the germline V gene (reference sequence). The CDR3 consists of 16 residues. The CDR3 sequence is CASSPRGNSGANVLTF. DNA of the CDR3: TGTGCCAGCAGTCCCAGGGGTAACTCTGGGGCCAACGTCCTGACTTTC. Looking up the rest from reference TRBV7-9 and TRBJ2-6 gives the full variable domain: DTGVSQNPRHKITKRGQNVTFRCDPISEHNRLYWYRQTLGQGPEFLTYFQNEAQLEKSRLLSDRFSAERPKGSFSTLEIQRTEQGDSAMYLCASSPRGNSGANVLTFGAGSRLTVL.

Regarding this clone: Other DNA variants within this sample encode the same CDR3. In DNA, the CDR3 is TGTGCCAGCAGCTTAACGGGGTCCTACGAGCAGTACTTC. It codes for CASSLTGSYEQYF. The V gene is TRBV5-4, the J gene TRBJ2-7; D might be TRBD2 (5 bases). The germline V and J ends were trimmed by 2 bases and 1 base, with 7 bases remaining between them. The germline gives CDR1 SGHNT, CDR2 YYREEE (reference sequence). This CDR3 spans 13 amino acids. Full variable domain (missing parts from reference TRBV5-4 and TRBJ2-7): ETGVTQSPTHLIKTRGQQVTLRCSSQSGHNTVSWYQQALGQGPQFIFQYYREEENGRGNFPPRFSGLQFPNYSSELNVNALELDDSALYLCASSLTGSYEQYFGPGTRLTVT.

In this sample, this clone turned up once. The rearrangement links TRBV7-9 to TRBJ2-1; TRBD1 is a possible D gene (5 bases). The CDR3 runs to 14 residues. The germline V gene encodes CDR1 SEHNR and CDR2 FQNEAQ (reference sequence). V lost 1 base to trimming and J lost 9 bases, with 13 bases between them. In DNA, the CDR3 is TGTGCCAGCAGCTTAGGCCAGGGAAAGATTGAGCAGTTCTTC. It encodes CASSLGQGKIEQFF.

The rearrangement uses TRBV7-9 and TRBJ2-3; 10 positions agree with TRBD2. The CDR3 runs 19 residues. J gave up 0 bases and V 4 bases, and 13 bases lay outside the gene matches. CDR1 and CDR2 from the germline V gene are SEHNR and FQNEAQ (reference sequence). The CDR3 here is CASSSRIAGGTLSTDTQYF. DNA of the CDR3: TGTGCCAGCAGCTCGCGGATAGCGGGAGGCACCTTGAGCACAGATACGCAGTATTTT.

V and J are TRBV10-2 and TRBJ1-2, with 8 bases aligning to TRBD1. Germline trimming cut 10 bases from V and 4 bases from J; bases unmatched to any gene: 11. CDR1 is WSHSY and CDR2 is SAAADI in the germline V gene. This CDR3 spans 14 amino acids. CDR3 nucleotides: TGCGCCACCACTCACCAGGGGGCCGGCTATGGCTACACCTTC. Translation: CATTHQGAGYGYTF.

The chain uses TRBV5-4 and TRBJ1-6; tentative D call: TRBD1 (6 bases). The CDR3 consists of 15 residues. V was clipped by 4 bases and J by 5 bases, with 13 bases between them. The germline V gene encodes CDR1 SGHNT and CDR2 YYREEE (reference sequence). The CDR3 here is CASSLLDRDNSPLHF. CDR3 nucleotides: TGTGCCAGCAGCCTACTGGACAGAGATAATTCACCCCTCCACTTT.

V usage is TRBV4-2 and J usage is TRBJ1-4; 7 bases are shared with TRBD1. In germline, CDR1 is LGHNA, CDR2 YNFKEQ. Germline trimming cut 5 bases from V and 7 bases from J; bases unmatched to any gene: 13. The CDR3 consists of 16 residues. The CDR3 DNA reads TGTGCCAGCAGCAGTGCGACACAGGGGTCGGTTGAAAAACTGTTTTTT. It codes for CASSSATQGSVEKLFF.